Following are 19 T cell receptor beta chains from one sample sequenced in a study of cytomegalovirus exposure and HLA in healthy donors. A multiplex PCR was run with 60 Vbeta primers and 13 Jbeta primers. The protocol was immunoSEQ multiplex PCR, while the TCRdb copy is restricted to in-frame clones and leaves out a portion. Among about 170,000 clones listed, roughly 80% were seen once. The specimen was PBMCs. These receptors were taken from a boy aged 2 to 10 in good health and CMV-seronegative.

The chain couples TRBV5-7 to TRBJ2-7; 12 nucleotides line up with TRBD2. TRBV5-7 counts as an open reading frame of uncertain function. V lost 3 bases and J lost 5; bases outside the gene matches: 3. The CDR3 is 14 residues long. CDR3 region: CASSWLAGGNEQYF. The DNA of the CDR3 is TGTGCCAGCAGCTGGCTAGCGGGAGGGAACGAGCAGTACTTC.

The rearrangement joins TRBV5-1 to TRBJ1-2; TRBD1 matches 10 bases. The CDR3 length is 15 residues. Germline trimming cut 3 bases from V and 5 bases from J; bases unmatched to any gene: 7. In germline, CDR1 is SGHRS, CDR2 YFSETQ. The CDR3 region is CASSSQWDRGYGYTF. The CDR3, as DNA: TGCGCCAGCAGCTCGCAATGGGACAGGGGATATGGCTACACCTTC. Full variable domain (outside the CDR3, taken from reference TRBV5-1 and TRBJ1-2): KAGVTQTPRYLIKTRGQQVTLSCSPISGHRSVSWYQQTPGQGLQFLFEYFSETQRNKGNFPGRFSGRQFSNSRSEMNVSTLELGDSALYLCASSSQWDRGYGYTFGSGTRLTVV.

V is TRBV27 and J is TRBJ2-7, with 7 positions matching TRBD2. Losses at the gene ends were 3 bases for V and 5 bases for J; bases not matched to a gene: 4. Germline loops: CDR1 MNHEY, CDR2 SMNVEV (reference sequence). This CDR3 spans 13 amino acids. CDR3 in amino acids: CASSLSRENEQYF. Written as DNA, the CDR3 is TGTGCCAGCAGTTTGTCGCGGGAGAACGAGCAGTACTTC.

The V call is TRBV2, the J call TRBJ2-7; 7 nucleotides line up with TRBD2. V trimming: 1 base; J trimming: 6 bases; junction bases outside the gene matches: 6. Germline values: CDR1 SNHLY, CDR2 FYNNEI. The CDR3 is 14 residues long. For the CDR3, the DNA is TGTGCCAGCAGTGAAGTAGGGCCGGGAGGCGAGCAGTACTTC. This sequence encodes CASSEVGPGGEQYF.

The V gene is TRBV30, the J gene TRBJ1-1; D may be TRBD1 (5 bases). The ends were cut back, 4 bases at V and 0 bases at J, with 6 bases in the middle. The germline V gene has CDR1 GTSNPN and CDR2 SVGIG (reference sequence). This CDR3 is built from 12 residues. The CDR3 region has the DNA TGTGCCTGGACCAGGGTGAACACTGAAGCTTTCTTT. Translation: CAWTRVNTEAFF.

The J gene is TRBJ1-1, the V gene TRBV7-9; D remains unclear. This CDR3 spans 15 amino acids. The germline V gene has CDR1 SEHNR and CDR2 FQNEAQ (reference sequence). The ends were cut back, 2 bases at V and 4 bases at J, with 14 bases in the middle. Here the CDR3 reads CASSLFAGLGTEAFF. CDR3 in DNA: TGTGCCAGCAGCTTATTTGCGGGTTTAGGCACTGAAGCTTTCTTT.

This clone came up a few times. The J gene is TRBJ2-1, the V gene TRBV19; D uncertain. The CDR3 loop spans 15 amino acids. V lost 8 bases to trimming and J lost 6 bases, with 20 bases between them. Germline assignment: CDR1 LNHDA and CDR2 SQIVND (reference sequence). CDR3 protein: CASSLVPTTANEQFF. DNA for the CDR3: TGTGCCAGTTCCTTAGTCCCTACCACCGCCAATGAGCAGTTCTTC.

Comment on this clone: One end of the junction fails to match germline, which may point to a read error. This chain connects TRBV10-3 to TRBJ2-1; the match to TRBD1 covers 7 bases. Germline CDR1 ENHRY, CDR2 SYGVKD. The CDR3 spans 11 residues. In nucleotides, the CDR3 is TGTGCCATCAGTGAGTCGCAGGGGGTCATCTTC. Translated, it gives CAISESQGVIF.

The CDR3 sequence is CASSSPYTGGTDTQYF. The CDR3 DNA follows: TGTGCCAGCAGCTCCCCCTATACGGGAGGGACAGATACGCAGTATTTT. The gene calls are TRBV5-4 and TRBJ2-3; 8 nucleotides agree with TRBD2. The CDR3 has 16 residues. The germline CDR1 and CDR2 sequences are SGHNT and YYREEE (reference sequence). V was pared by 3 bases and J by 3 bases, with 9 bases of the junction left unmatched.

This chain links TRBV19 with TRBJ1-3; 8 bases map to TRBD1. V gave up 5 bases and J gave up 4 bases; unmatched junction bases: 4. The germline gives CDR1 LNHDA, CDR2 SQIVND (reference sequence). The CDR3 runs 14 residues. CDR3 DNA: TGTGCCAGTAGTTTTCGGGACAGGGGAAACACCATATATTTT. Its protein is CASSFRDRGNTIYF.

The chain employs TRBV27 and TRBJ1-1; possible D gene TRBD1, 5 bases. V was pared by 6 bases and J by 3 bases, with 8 bases between. The CDR3 length is 12 residues. The germline gives CDR1 MNHEY, CDR2 SMNVEV (reference sequence). The CDR3 protein is CASRQGYTEAFF. DNA of the CDR3: TGTGCCAGCAGGCAGGGCTACACTGAAGCTTTCTTT.

The chain is built from TRBV25-1 and TRBJ2-5; D is uncertain. The CDR3 runs to 11 residues. Germline V gene data show CDR1 as MGHDK and CDR2 as SYGVNS. Trimming stripped 8 bases from V and 3 bases from J, with 7 bases between. CDR3 nucleotide sequence: TGTGCCAGCCGCGGAAAAGAGACCCAGTACTTC. Its translation: CASRGKETQYF.

This chain uses TRBV27 with TRBJ2-7, with D possibly matching TRBD1 (6 bases). The germline V and J ends were trimmed by 4 bases and 4 bases, with 17 bases remaining between them. CDR1 MNHEY and CDR2 SMNVEV come from the germline V gene (reference sequence). The CDR3 contains 15 residues. The CDR3 protein is CASSSTGRFRYEQYF. The DNA for the CDR3 is TGTGCCAGCAGTTCAACAGGGAGATTTCGTTACGAGCAGTACTTC.

This clone was detected once. This sequence joins TRBV5-4 and TRBJ2-1; 10 nucleotides align to TRBD2. The CDR3 length is 14 residues. Germline V gene data show CDR1 as SGHNT and CDR2 as YYREEE (reference sequence). V lost 4 bases to trimming and J lost 8 bases; unmatched junction nucleotides: 6. CDR3 region: CASSPGLATDEQFF. The CDR3 nucleotides read TGTGCCAGCAGCCCGGGACTAGCGACTGATGAGCAGTTCTTC.

The chain links TRBV6-5 to TRBJ2-7; D possibly corresponds to TRBD1 (6 bases). V was pared by 1 base and J by 0 bases, with 7 bases between. This CDR3 is built from 14 residues. CDR1 is MNHEY, CDR2 SVGAGI, per germline. The chain's CDR3 is CASSYWDNSYEQYF. In DNA, the CDR3 is TGTGCCAGCAGTTACTGGGACAACTCCTACGAGCAGTACTTC.

This chain connects TRBV18 to TRBJ1-1, with no clear D. V gave up 1 base and J gave up 8 bases, with 14 bases separating them. This CDR3 spans 14 amino acids. Germline V lookup: CDR1 KGHSH, CDR2 LQKENI. CDR3 region: CASSPLSVEEEAFF. For the CDR3, the DNA is TGTGCCAGCTCACCACTTTCTGTAGAGGAGGAAGCTTTCTTT.

This chain joins TRBV5-4 and TRBJ1-3; D perhaps matches TRBD1 (6 bases). The V and J ends lost 3 bases and 0 bases respectively, with 10 bases between them. Germline values: CDR1 SGHNT, CDR2 YYREEE (reference sequence). This CDR3 comprises 15 residues. CDR3 sequence reads: CASSSKTGSGNTIYF. The CDR3 DNA sequence: TGTGCCAGCAGCTCTAAGACAGGCTCTGGAAACACCATATATTTT.

Here the CDR3 DNA reads TGTGCCAGCAGTGAAGGAAGAGGGACTAGCGGACAAGTCTGGGGCGAGCAGTACTTC. As protein: CASSEGRGTSGQVWGEQYF. J is TRBJ2-7 and V is TRBV2; 11 bases line up with TRBD2. The CDR3 sequence is 19 residues long. Germline CDR1 reads SNHLY; CDR2 reads FYNNEI. J gave up 6 bases and V 1 base, and 17 bases lay outside the gene matches. The full variable domain, its missing parts supplied by reference TRBV2 and TRBJ2-7, is EPEVTQTPSHQVTQMGQEVILRCVPISNHLYFYWYRQILGQKVEFLVSFYNNEISEKSEIFDDQFSVERPDGSNFTLKIRSTKLEDSAMYFCASSEGRGTSGQVWGEQYFGPGTRLTVT.

The chain employs TRBV4-1 and TRBJ1-2; D is undetermined. V lost 2 bases and J lost 6, with 13 bases in between. This CDR3 spans 14 amino acids. The germline V gene has CDR1 MGHRA and CDR2 YSYEKL. CDR3 region: CASSQLRGSHGYTF. DNA for the CDR3: TGCGCCAGCAGCCAACTCCGGGGATCTCATGGCTACACCTTC.